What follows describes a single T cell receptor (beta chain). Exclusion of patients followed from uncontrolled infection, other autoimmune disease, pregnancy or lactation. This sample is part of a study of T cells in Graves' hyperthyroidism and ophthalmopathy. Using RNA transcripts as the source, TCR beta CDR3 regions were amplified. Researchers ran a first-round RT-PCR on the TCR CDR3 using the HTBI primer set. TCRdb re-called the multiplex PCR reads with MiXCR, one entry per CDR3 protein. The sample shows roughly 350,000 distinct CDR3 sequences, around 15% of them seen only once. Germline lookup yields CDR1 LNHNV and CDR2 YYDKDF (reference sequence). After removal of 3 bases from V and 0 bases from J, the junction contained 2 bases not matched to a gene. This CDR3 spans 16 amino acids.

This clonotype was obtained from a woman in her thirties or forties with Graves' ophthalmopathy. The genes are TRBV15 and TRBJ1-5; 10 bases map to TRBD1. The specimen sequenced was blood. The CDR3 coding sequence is TGTGCCACCAGCAGGGGGACAGGGGTTAGCAATCAGCCCCAGCATTTT. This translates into CATSRGTGVSNQPQHF.